These T cell receptor beta chains were read from a single sample in a study of blood T cell repertoires in COVID-19. Profiled with immunoSEQ multiplex PCR; TCRdb holds only in-frame clones, not every one. The sample consists of roughly 300,000 clones, roughly 91% of them appearing once. Specimen: PBMCs or T cells enriched from blood (not recorded which). These receptors were collected from a woman aged 40 to 49 with acute COVID-19. Each CDR3 is given with its conserved first and last residue. The D gene is left open where the match is weak. Size values are once, few and many counts, or a class for expanded clones, and some rows have none.

d_call j_call v_call cdr3_length clone_size cdr3_aa cdr3_nt
TRBD1 TRBJ1-2 TRBV28 16 . CASSLSHGTGQGGYTF TGTGCCAGCAGTTTATCCCACGGGACAGGGCAAGGTGGCTACACCTTC
. TRBJ2-2 TRBV7-6 16 . CASSLEQSGSSGELFF TGTGCCAGCAGCTTAGAACAGTCCGGGAGCTCAGGGGAGCTGTTTTTT
. TRBJ2-3 TRBV3-1/TRBV3-2 15 . CASSHRGASTDTQYF TGTGCCAGCAGCCATCGGGGGGCTAGCACAGATACGCAGTATTTT
. TRBJ2-1 TRBV5-8 11 . CASSARHEQFF TGTGCCAGCAGCGCCAGGCATGAGCAGTTCTTC
. TRBJ1-5 TRBV28 15 few CASSFLRTVNQPQHF TGTGCCAGCAGTTTTCTTCGGACAGTCAATCAGCCCCAGCATTTT
. TRBJ1-1 TRBV18 14 . CASSPQGRNTEAFF TGTGCCAGCTCACCCCAGGGCAGGAACACTGAAGCTTTCTTT
. TRBJ2-7 TRBV7-9 12 . CASSLAATAQYF TGTGCCAGCAGCTTAGCGGCGACAGCGCAGTACTTC
TRBD1 TRBJ2-7 TRBV12-3/TRBV12-4 13 . CASSGQGSYEQYF TGTGCCAGCAGTGGACAGGGCTCCTACGAGCAGTACTTC
TRBD1 TRBJ1-2 TRBV7-2 14 . CASSSMDRAYGYTF TGTGCCAGCAGCTCTATGGACAGGGCCTATGGCTACACCTTC
TRBD1 TRBJ1-5 TRBV4-2 16 many CASSHEGQGHNQPQHF TGTGCCAGCAGCCATGAGGGACAGGGACATAATCAGCCCCAGCATTTT